One sample yielded the 4 T cell receptor beta chains listed below, sequenced in a study of T cell responses to AZD1222 COVID-19 vaccine. TCRdb's table, derived via immunoSEQ multiplex PCR, lists solely in-frame clones and lacks some. The sample lists tens of thousands of clones; around 80% were seen once. The sample here was peripheral blood, taken on day 0 of AZD1222 vaccination. These receptors originate from an adult in good health.

The chain uses TRBV19 and TRBJ2-7, with unresolved D. The CDR3 sequence is 15 residues long. V lost 3 bases and J 4 bases, leaving 16 bases between the germline ends. Per germline, CDR1 LNHDA and CDR2 SQIVND (reference sequence). The CDR3, as DNA: TGTGCCAGTAGTATGTCCCACGTTCGGACGTACGAGCAGTACTTC. Its translation is CASSMSHVRTYEQYF.

This clone was counted between two and nine times. The CDR3 protein is CASSPFLSGGAHEQYF. The CDR3 nucleotides are TGCGCCAGCAGCCCCTTCCTGAGCGGGGGGGCCCATGAGCAGTACTTC. The chain couples TRBV5-1 to TRBJ2-7; 10 nucleotides agree with TRBD2. The germline gives CDR1 SGHRS, CDR2 YFSETQ. The CDR3 runs to 16 residues. V gave up 4 bases and J gave up 7 bases; unmatched junction bases: 14. The entire variable domain, with the rest obtained from reference TRBV5-1 and TRBJ2-7, is as follows: KAGVTQTPRYLIKTRGQQVTLSCSPISGHRSVSWYQQTPGQGLQFLFEYFSETQRNKGNFPGRFSGRQFSNSRSEMNVSTLELGDSALYLCASSPFLSGGAHEQYFGPGTRLTVT.

V usage is TRBV5-1 and J usage is TRBJ1-1; D remains ambiguous. The CDR3 totals 14 residues. The germline V gene has CDR1 SGHRS and CDR2 YFSETQ. Trimming cost V 0 bases and J 1 base, with 7 bases left between them. Here the CDR3 reads CASSLGGANTEAFF. As DNA, the CDR3 is TGCGCCAGCAGCTTGGGGGGAGCGAACACTGAAGCTTTCTTT.

The chain is built from TRBV18 and TRBJ2-3, with TRBD2 matching 10 bases. The germline gives CDR1 KGHSH, CDR2 LQKENI. CDR3 length: 18 residues. V was clipped by 3 bases and J by 4 bases; unmatched bases: 13. The CDR3 sequence is CASSPFSGGPLFPDTQYF. CDR3 in DNA: TGTGCCAGCTCACCCTTTAGCGGGGGGCCCCTCTTCCCAGATACGCAGTATTTT.